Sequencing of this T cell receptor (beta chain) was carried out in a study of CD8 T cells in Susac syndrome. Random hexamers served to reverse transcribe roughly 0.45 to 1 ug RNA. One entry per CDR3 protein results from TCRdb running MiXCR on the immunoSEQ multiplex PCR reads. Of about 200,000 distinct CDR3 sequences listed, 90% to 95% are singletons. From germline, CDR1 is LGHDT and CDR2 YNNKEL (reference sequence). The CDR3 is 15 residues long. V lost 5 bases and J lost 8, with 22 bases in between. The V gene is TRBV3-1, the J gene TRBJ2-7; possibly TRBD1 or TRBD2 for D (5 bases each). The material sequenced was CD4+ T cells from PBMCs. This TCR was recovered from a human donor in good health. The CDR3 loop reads CASSSGSGRTSQQYF. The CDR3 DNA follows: TGTGCCAGCAGCTCCGGGTCAGGGAGAACTAGTCAGCAGTACTTC.